The sequence of this TCR beta chain was determined in a study of cytomegalovirus exposure and HLA in healthy donors. Study-wide results and caveats: A later analysis reportedly identified an Asian-associated ancestry cluster as carrying fewer N-insertions than the approximately 710-donor mean.

Trimming took off 2 bases at V and 3 bases at J, with 13 bases between the two ends. The CDR3 length is 14 residues. Germline lookup yields CDR1 GTSNPN and CDR2 SVGIG (reference sequence). The PCR contained 60 Vbeta and 13 Jbeta primers. The method was immunoSEQ multiplex PCR; TCRdb's version includes in-frame clones alone and lacks a portion of them. Counted here are about 130,000 clones, over 60% occurring once; the ten biggest clones make up 3% to 3.5%. Details on this clone: Antigen unknown.

The origin of this receptor is a man in his forties or fifties in good health and CMV-seronegative. The specimen was PBMCs. V and J are TRBV30 and TRBJ1-2; the D gene is possibly TRBD1 (5 bases). The chain's CDR3 is CAWSHTGTHYGYTF. As DNA, the CDR3 is TGTGCCTGGAGTCACACCGGGACTCACTATGGCTACACCTTC.